A selection of T cell receptor beta chains follows, all from one sample in a study of blood T cells in healthy people across ages. Via MiXCR, TCRdb re-called the 5' RACE reads, giving one row per CDR3 protein. This table holds some 560,000 distinct CDR3 sequences, 27% found once. This same sample was also part of a study on T cells of mothers and their children.

The sequenced sample was blood. These receptors came from a boy between 2 and 10 years old in good health. The CDR3 runs from the conserved cysteine through the conserved F or W. A D gene is named only where the DNA matches it firmly. Size is stated for part of the rows, as once, few or many counts, or as a class when the clone is expanded.

j_call,clone_size,d_call,v_call,cdr3_nt,cdr3_aa
TRBJ1-2,-,TRBD1,TRBV12-3/TRBV12-4,TGTGCCAGCAGTTATGGACAGGGACCACTCTATGGCTACACCTTC,CASSYGQGPLYGYTF
TRBJ1-4,-,-,TRBV28,TGTGCCAGCACCCATGGAGGGGTTTCTAATGAAAAACTGTTTTTT,CASTHGGVSNEKLFF
TRBJ2-2,few,-,TRBV7-2,TGTGCCAGCAGCGCAAGGGCCGGGGAGCTGTTTTTT,CASSARAGELFF
TRBJ2-5,-,-,TRBV18,TGTGCCAGCTCACCAGGAAATCACAGGTCACAAGAGACCCAGTACTTC,CASSPGNHRSQETQYF
TRBJ2-3,few,TRBD2,TRBV12-3/TRBV12-4,TGTGCCAGCAGTATACGGACTAGCGGGGGACACACAGATACGCAGTATTTT,CASSIRTSGGHTDTQYF
TRBJ2-7,-,TRBD1,TRBV18,TGTGCCAGCTCACCACGGTCGGACAGGGGGGCCTACGAGCAGTACTTC,CASSPRSDRGAYEQYF
TRBJ2-7,-,TRBD1,TRBV13,TGTGCCAGCGGGGGACAGGGGGCGCTTTACGAGCAGTACTTC,CASGGQGALYEQYF
TRBJ2-2,few,-,TRBV12-3/TRBV12-4,TGTGCCAGCAGTTTGGGCCCGGGCGCGAACACCGGGGAGCTGTTTTTT,CASSLGPGANTGELFF
TRBJ2-7,few,-,TRBV12-3/TRBV12-4,TGTGCCAGCAGTTACAGGGTAAAAATCTACGAGCAGTACTTC,CASSYRVKIYEQYF
TRBJ1-4,-,-,TRBV2,TGTGCCAGCAGTGAAGCGCTGGCAGGGAGGCGGAATGAAAAACTGTTTTTT,CASSEALAGRRNEKLFF
TRBJ2-7,few,-,TRBV10-2,TGCGCCAGCAGTGAAGAGGCGGACGAGCAGTACTTC,CASSEEADEQYF
TRBJ1-6,-,-,TRBV7-3,TGTGCCAGCTCCTCCCTTGGGGAGAATTCACCCCTCCACTTT,CASSSLGENSPLHF
TRBJ2-7,-,TRBD2,TRBV12-3/TRBV12-4,TGTGCCAGCAGTTCCTGGGGGCAGACTAGCGAGACCTACGAGCAGTACTTC,CASSSWGQTSETYEQYF
TRBJ2-7,-,-,TRBV7-6,TGTGCCAGCAGCTTACCGGGACACGGATACGAGCAGTACTTC,CASSLPGHGYEQYF
TRBJ2-2,-,TRBD1,TRBV24-1,TGTGCCACCAGTGGTCCCGGGACAGGGGACCCGAACACCGGGGAGCTGTTTTTT,CATSGPGTGDPNTGELFF
TRBJ2-5,-,-,TRBV10-3,TGTGCCATCAGTGCAGAGGTGGCGGGCGCAATCTTC,CAISAEVAGAIF
TRBJ2-5,few,TRBD2,TRBV2,TGTGCCAGCAGTGAAGCGGGAGGGCTACGGGAGCAGTACTTC,CASSEAGGLREQYF
TRBJ2-4,-,-,TRBV12-3/TRBV12-4,TGTGCCAGCAGTTTAATGAGTTCAAAAAACATTCAGTACTTC,CASSLMSSKNIQYF
TRBJ2-3,-,-,TRBV15,TGTGCCACCAGCAGAGATCGCGAGGTCACAGATACGCAGTATTTT,CATSRDREVTDTQYF
TRBJ2-1,-,TRBD2,TRBV9,TGTGCCAGCAATGACGGGACTACGGGCAATGAGCAGTTCTTC,CASNDGTTGNEQFF
TRBJ2-1,few,-,TRBV12-3/TRBV12-4,TGTGCCAGCAGTTTTCTCTGGTTGAGCTCCTACAATGAGCAGTTCTTC,CASSFLWLSSYNEQFF
TRBJ1-1,few,-,TRBV29-1,TGCAGCGCCCAAGACACTGAAGCTTTCTTT,CSAQDTEAFF
TRBJ1-2,few,-,TRBV5-1,TGCGCCAGCAGCTTGTCCGGGAGTTCTAACTATGGCTACACCTTC,CASSLSGSSNYGYTF
TRBJ2-2,-,TRBD1,TRBV11-2,TGTGCCAGCAGCTTAAACACAGGGGCGGAGGGGGAGCTGTTTTTT,CASSLNTGAEGELFF
TRBJ2-4,-,TRBD2,TRBV5-1,TGCGCCAGCAGCTTGGAAGCGGGGGGGCCCAAAAACATTCAGTACTTC,CASSLEAGGPKNIQYF
TRBJ1-6,-,-,TRBV13,TGTGCCAGCAGCTTAGGTTGGGCAGGCGAGAGGAATTCACCCCTCCACTTT,CASSLGWAGERNSPLHF
TRBJ1-1,-,TRBD1,TRBV4-3,TGCGCCAGCAGCCGGGACAGCTTATCCAGGGGAGCTTTCTTT,CASSRDSLSRGAFF
TRBJ1-1,-,-,TRBV29-1,TGCAGCGTTAAAAAGACATCGCGGTTCTCTGAAGCTTTCTTT,CSVKKTSRFSEAFF
TRBJ2-2,few,TRBD1,TRBV5-1,TGCGCCAGCACAGGACAGGGGCACACCGGGGAGCTGTTTTTT,CASTGQGHTGELFF
TRBJ2-5,-,TRBD2,TRBV2,TGTGCCAGCAGTGTCCAGGGACTAGCGGGAAGTGAGACCCAGTACTTC,CASSVQGLAGSETQYF
TRBJ2-1,few,TRBD2,TRBV6-2/TRBV6-3,TGTGCCAGCAAAAAACTAGCGGGAGGAGGCCCCTACAATGAGCAGTTCTTC,CASKKLAGGGPYNEQFF
TRBJ2-4,once,-,TRBV4-3,TGCGCCAGCAGCCAAGATCGCGTCGGGGGTTACATTCAGTACTTC,CASSQDRVGGYIQYF
TRBJ2-3,-,-,TRBV27,TGTGCCAGCACTTTTACAGTTACTAGCACAGATACGCAGTATTTT,CASTFTVTSTDTQYF
TRBJ1-1,-,-,TRBV6-2/TRBV6-3,TGTGCCAGCAGTTTGACAAGAACAACTGAAGCTTTCTTT,CASSLTRTTEAFF
TRBJ2-2,-,-,TRBV3-1,TGTGCCAGCAGCCAAGCGGGGAACACCGGGGAGCTGTTTTTT,CASSQAGNTGELFF
TRBJ2-5,many,-,TRBV6-2/TRBV6-3,TGTGCCAGCAGTTACCCCAATGATTCGGGGGAGACCCAGTACTTC,CASSYPNDSGETQYF
TRBJ2-1,-,TRBD2,TRBV10-3,TGTGCCATCAGTGGGACTAGCAGCTCCTACAATGAGCAGTTCTTC,CAISGTSSSYNEQFF
TRBJ1-6,many,-,TRBV27,TGTGCCAGCAGTTCGAGCTCCTATAATTCACCCCTCCACTTT,CASSSSSYNSPLHF
TRBJ1-4,few,TRBD1,TRBV7-3,TGTGCCAGCAGCAACACAGGGGGCATTGGTGAAAAACTGTTTTTT,CASSNTGGIGEKLFF
TRBJ1-6,-,TRBD1,TRBV9,TGTGCCAGCAGCGTCTCACAGGGGTATTCACCCCTCCACTTT,CASSVSQGYSPLHF
TRBJ1-2,few,-,TRBV5-1,TGCGCCAGCAGCCCGGGAAACGCTCCGGCTTACACCTTC,CASSPGNAPAYTF
TRBJ1-3,-,TRBD1,TRBV6-5,TGTGCCAGCAGTTCGGGACAGTCCATATATTTT,CASSSGQSIYF
TRBJ2-2,few,-,TRBV6-2/TRBV6-3,TGTGCCAGCAGCCTGGACTTTACCGGGGAGCTGTTTTTT,CASSLDFTGELFF
TRBJ2-7,few,-,TRBV7-7,TGTGCTAGCAGCTTTAGGGCGGGGGCATCGTACGAGCAGTACTTC,CASSFRAGASYEQYF
TRBJ2-5,-,TRBD1,TRBV7-9,TGTGCCAGCAGCTCAGGGGACAGGGAACAAGAGACCCAGTACTTC,CASSSGDREQETQYF
TRBJ2-3,-,TRBD2,TRBV12-3/TRBV12-4,TGTGCCAGCACCGGGACTAGCGGGATCACAGATACGCAGTATTTT,CASTGTSGITDTQYF
TRBJ2-7,-,TRBD1,TRBV3-1,TGTGCCAGCAGCCATGGAGCCGGGACAGGGGTCTACGAGCAGTACTTC,CASSHGAGTGVYEQYF